The 25 T cell receptor beta chains listed next were all sequenced from one sample in a study of shared clonotypes between healthy human individuals. Positively selected for CCR7, the CD45RO-negative cells used as naive CD8 cells excluded terminally differentiated effector memory CD45RA+ cells. The protocol was immunoSEQ multiplex PCR, while the TCRdb copy is restricted to in-frame clones and leaves out a portion. Seen here are about 820,000 clones, around 93% observed once, and the top ten hold approximately 25%. Input material: naive CD8+ T cells sorted from blood. The source is a man aged 30 to 39 in good health.

The chain carries TRBV2 and TRBJ2-7, with 7 positions matching TRBD2. V gave up 8 bases and J gave up 1 base; unmatched junction bases: 14. CDR1 and CDR2 from the germline V gene are SNHLY and FYNNEI. This CDR3 has 16 residues. The CDR3 loop reads CASSRAGPGSSYEQYF. The CDR3 coding sequence is TGTGCCAGCTCTCGAGCGGGACCCGGGTCGTCCTACGAGCAGTACTTC.

This chain links TRBV14 with TRBJ2-1, with TRBD2 as a possible D gene (6 bases). The CDR3 is made up of 16 amino acids. Germline loops: CDR1 SGHDN, CDR2 FVKESK. Trimming cost V 4 bases and J 0 bases, with 13 bases left between them. The CDR3 here is CASSLIGGSSYNEQFF. The CDR3 bases are TGTGCCAGCAGCCTTATAGGAGGGAGCTCCTACAATGAGCAGTTCTTC.

The V and J genes are TRBV5-1 and TRBJ2-7, with TRBD1 identical over 8 bases. The junction had 5 bases not matched to a gene; V was cut back by 3 bases and J by 0 bases. The germline V gene has CDR1 SGHRS and CDR2 YFSETQ. CDR3 length equals 15 residues. DNA of the CDR3: TGCGCCAGCAGCTCGCCGGGACAGGCCTCCTACGAGCAGTACTTC. Amino acids: CASSSPGQASYEQYF.

Turning to this clone: The sample contains more than one DNA sequence encoding this CDR3. The CDR3 nucleotides are TGTGCCAGCAGTTTATTGGGGACTAGCGGCTACAATGAGCAGTTCTTC. Protein sequence: CASSLLGTSGYNEQFF. The rearrangement joins TRBV27 to TRBJ2-1, with 11 bases lining up with TRBD2. Germline loops: CDR1 MNHEY, CDR2 SMNVEV (reference sequence). The CDR3 extends over 16 amino acids. With V trimmed by 1 base and J by 3 bases, 2 bases remained unmatched.

The V call is TRBV28, the J call TRBJ2-3, with TRBD2 as a possible D gene (5 bases). The ends were cut back, 5 bases at V and 3 bases at J, with 12 bases in the middle. The germline CDR1 and CDR2 sequences are MDHEN and SYDVKM. The CDR3 length is 14 residues. CDR3 region: CASSSFWETDTQYF. The CDR3 nucleotides are TGTGCCAGCAGTAGTTTTTGGGAGACAGATACGCAGTATTTT.

The J gene is TRBJ2-7, the V gene TRBV7-2; no clear D gene. The CDR3 is 14 amino acids. Trimming shortened V by 3 bases and J by 2 bases, and 11 bases separated the two germline ends. Germline CDR1 reads SGHTA; CDR2 reads FQGNSA. The CDR3 region has the DNA TGTGCCAGCAGCTTGTTTGGGGAACCCTACGAGCAGTACTTC. This codes for CASSLFGEPYEQYF.

V usage is TRBV27 and J usage is TRBJ2-1; possibly TRBD1 for D (6 bases). The CDR3 extends over 14 amino acids. Trimming left V 7 bases short and J 0 bases short, with 10 bases between. From germline, CDR1 is MNHEY and CDR2 SMNVEV (reference sequence). Here the CDR3 reads CASKTGTSYNEQFF. CDR3 bases: TGTGCCAGCAAGACAGGTACCTCCTACAATGAGCAGTTCTTC.

In its sample, this clone was seen once. In the same sample, other DNA sequences code for this CDR3. The genes are TRBV9 and TRBJ2-1; D not resolved. Trimming left V 2 bases short and J 5 bases short, with 5 bases between. Germline-derived CDR1 and CDR2 are SGDLS and YYNGEE. This CDR3 is built from 12 residues. CDR3 coding DNA: TGTGCCAGCAGCGTCTTTGACAATGAGCAGTTCTTC. Translated: CASSVFDNEQFF. Full variable domain (rest looked up from reference TRBV9 and TRBJ2-1): DSGVTQTPKHLITATGQRVTLRCSPRSGDLSVYWYQQSLDQGLQFLIQYYNGEERAKGNILERFSAQQFPDLHSELNLSSLELGDSALYFCASSVFDNEQFFGPGTRLTVL.

The chain recombines TRBV10-3 with TRBJ2-7; D is perhaps TRBD1 (5 bases). The CDR3 contains 15 residues. Germline CDR1 and CDR2: ENHRY and SYGVKD. The V gene lost 4 bases and the J gene lost 1 base, with 14 bases spanning the gap. In nucleotides, the CDR3 is TGTGCCATCAGTGCACTGGGGCCGGAGTCCTACGAGCAGTACTTC. Translation gives CAISALGPESYEQYF.

The chain links TRBV18 to TRBJ1-4, with unresolved D. The CDR3 sequence is 17 residues long. Germline CDR1 and CDR2: KGHSH and LQKENI. Trimming took off 8 bases at V and 0 bases at J, with 19 bases between the two ends. CDR3 residues: CASGGLPGSPTNEKLFF. The CDR3 region has the DNA TGTGCCAGCGGCGGATTGCCGGGATCCCCAACTAATGAAAAACTGTTTTTT.

This clone was recorded once. The rearrangement uses TRBV7-9 and TRBJ2-5; either TRBD1 or TRBD2 may fit D (5 bases each). V lost 2 bases, J lost 4 bases, and 17 bases lay in between. Germline lookup yields CDR1 SEHNR and CDR2 FQNEAQ (reference sequence). The CDR3 runs 16 residues. The CDR3 bases are TGTGCCAGCAGCTTAATTCTTAGTGGGGGTCGAGAGACCCAGTACTTC. Its translation is CASSLILSGGRETQYF.

The rearrangement joins TRBV11-1 to TRBJ2-2; tentative D call: TRBD2 (5 bases). Germline-derived CDR1 and CDR2 are SGHAT and FQDESV (reference sequence). V lost 4 bases, J lost 6 bases, and 18 bases lay in between. The CDR3 contains 16 residues. The CDR3 sequence: CASSSWGVEVPGELFF. The CDR3 DNA sequence: TGTGCCAGCAGCTCCTGGGGAGTCGAGGTCCCCGGGGAGCTGTTTTTT.

This clone has just one count. The chain recombines TRBV7-9 with TRBJ2-1; 8 positions agree with TRBD2. Trimming at V came to 4 bases and at J to 5 bases, leaving 13 bases not matched to a gene. The CDR3 consists of 17 residues. CDR1 is SEHNR and CDR2 is FQNEAQ in the germline V gene (reference sequence). The CDR3 sequence is CASSSEPGLVRDNEQFF. In DNA, the CDR3 is TGTGCCAGCAGCTCTGAGCCGGGACTAGTTCGGGACAATGAGCAGTTCTTC.

This chain connects TRBV7-6 to TRBJ2-5, with a weak D call TRBD2 (5 bases). This CDR3 is built from 14 residues. The V gene's germline CDR1 is SGHVS and CDR2 FNYEAQ. V lost 3 bases and J 5 bases, leaving 13 bases between the germline ends. CDR3 nucleotide sequence: TGTGCCAGCAGCTTTGAACTAGTCGGGGAGACCCAGTACTTC. Amino acids: CASSFELVGETQYF.

The CDR3 bases are TGTGCCAGCAGTGACAGGGATGGAAATGTCGAGCAGTACTTC. Protein product: CASSDRDGNVEQYF. V usage is TRBV2 and J usage is TRBJ2-7, with D perhaps matching TRBD1 (5 bases). CDR3 length: 14 amino acids. Germline loops: CDR1 SNHLY, CDR2 FYNNEI. V was trimmed by 3 bases and J by 6 bases, leaving 15 bases between them.

The chain has TRBV28 and TRBJ2-4, with 12 nucleotides matching TRBD2. CDR1 and CDR2 (germline): MDHEN, SYDVKM. The CDR3 consists of 16 residues. The junction had 1 base not matched to a gene; V was cut back by 1 base and J by 3 bases. CDR3 DNA sequence: TGTGCCAGCAGTTTATCACTAGCGGGAGGCAAAAACATTCAGTACTTC. Translated: CASSLSLAGGKNIQYF. Variable domain in full (rest from reference TRBV28 and TRBJ2-4): DVKVTQSSRYLVKRTGEKVFLECVQDMDHENMFWYRQDPGLGLRLIYFSYDVKMKEKGDIPEGYSVSREKKERFSLILESASTNQTSMYLCASSLSLAGGKNIQYFGAGTRLSVL.

The gene calls are TRBV7-2 and TRBJ2-1; 11 bases agree with TRBD2. The junction had 16 bases not matched to a gene; V was cut back by 11 bases and J by 7 bases. Germline V CDR1 and CDR2: SGHTA, FQGNSA. The CDR3 extends over 16 amino acids. The CDR3 DNA reads as TGTGCCTCGACAGGAGATACGGGACTAGCGGAAAATGAGCAGTTCTTC. This sequence encodes CASTGDTGLAENEQFF.

The genes are TRBV25-1 and TRBJ1-2; 7 bases are shared with TRBD1. This CDR3 has 15 amino acids. The V and J ends lost 3 bases and 5 bases, in that order; junction bases with no gene match: 9. CDR1 and CDR2 (germline): MGHDK, SYGVNS. In DNA form, the CDR3 reads TGTGCCAGCAGTGACCCCCATGACAGGGATTATGGCTACACCTTC. Translation: CASSDPHDRDYGYTF.

The chain employs TRBV5-1 and TRBJ2-4; D remains ambiguous. Trimming took off 0 bases at V and 0 bases at J, with 19 bases between the two ends. The CDR3 spans 19 residues. Germline V gene data show CDR1 as SGHRS and CDR2 as YFSETQ. The CDR3 spells CASSLGPFRDSLAKNIQYF. For the CDR3, the DNA is TGCGCCAGCAGCTTGGGTCCCTTTAGGGATTCCCTAGCCAAAAACATTCAGTACTTC.

The chain has TRBV15 and TRBJ2-3; possible D gene TRBD1, 6 bases. Germline V gene lookup returns CDR1 LNHNV and CDR2 YYDKDF (reference sequence). The CDR3 loop spans 15 amino acids. Deletions cut 11 bases from V and 6 bases from J, with 24 bases between. The CDR3 spells CAAGPHTGPMDTQYF. For the CDR3, the DNA is TGTGCCGCCGGCCCCCATACAGGGCCCATGGATACGCAGTATTTT.

This clone came up once. The chain carries TRBV19 and TRBJ1-5; no firm D call. Trimming took 8 bases from V and 0 from J, leaving 5 bases between them. The germline V gene has CDR1 LNHDA and CDR2 SQIVND (reference sequence). The CDR3 has 12 amino acids. This chain's CDR3 is CASQDSNQPQHF. The DNA for the CDR3 is TGTGCCAGTCAGGATAGCAATCAGCCCCAGCATTTT.

The chain combines TRBV10-3 with TRBJ2-5; D could derive from TRBD1 or TRBD2 (5 bases each). V was shortened by 6 bases and J by 2 bases, with 13 bases between the two germline ends. The CDR3 sequence is 14 residues long. Germline V CDR1 and CDR2: ENHRY, SYGVKD. The DNA of the CDR3 is TGTGCCATCAGGAACCGGGACCCGCAAGAGACCCAGTACTTC. Encoded protein: CAIRNRDPQETQYF.

Concerning this clone: The sample holds other DNA sequences that translate to the same CDR3. The chain recombines TRBV27 with TRBJ1-2, with D hard to call. Germline assignment: CDR1 MNHEY and CDR2 SMNVEV (reference sequence). Trimming left V 0 bases short and J 4 bases short, with 9 bases between. This CDR3 contains 14 residues. This CDR3 reads CASSLSAGGYGYTF. In DNA form, the CDR3 reads TGTGCCAGCAGTTTATCGGCAGGAGGCTATGGCTACACCTTC.

This clone appeared once. The V and J genes are TRBV10-2 and TRBJ2-1; D not resolved. Trimming took off 8 bases at V and 0 bases at J, with 14 bases between the two ends. This CDR3 region has 15 residues. Germline V CDR1 and CDR2: WSHSY, SAAADI. The DNA for the CDR3 is TGCGCCAGCGGGTCAACCGGAAGCTCCTACAATGAGCAGTTCTTC. Translation: CASGSTGSSYNEQFF.

A note on this clone: Additional DNA sequences in this sample encode the identical CDR3. The rearrangement uses TRBV9 and TRBJ2-7; 10 bases agree with TRBD2. V was clipped by 0 bases and J by 1 base; unmatched bases: 1. This CDR3 comprises 15 residues. In germline, CDR1 is SGDLS, CDR2 YYNGEE. The CDR3 DNA sequence: TGTGCCAGCAGCGTAGGGACTAGCGGTTCCTACGAGCAGTACTTC. It is translated as CASSVGTSGSYEQYF.